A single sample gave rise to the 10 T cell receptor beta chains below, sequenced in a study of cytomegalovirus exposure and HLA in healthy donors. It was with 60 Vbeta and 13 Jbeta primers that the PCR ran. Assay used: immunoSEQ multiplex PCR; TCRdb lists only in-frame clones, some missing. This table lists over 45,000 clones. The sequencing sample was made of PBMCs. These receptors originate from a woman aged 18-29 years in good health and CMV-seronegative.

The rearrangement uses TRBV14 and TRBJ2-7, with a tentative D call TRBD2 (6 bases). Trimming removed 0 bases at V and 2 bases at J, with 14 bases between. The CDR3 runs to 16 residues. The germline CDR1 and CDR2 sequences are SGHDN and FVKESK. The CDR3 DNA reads TGTGCCAGCAGCCAAGACGCGGGACGACTAACCTACGAGCAGTACTTC. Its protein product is CASSQDAGRLTYEQYF.

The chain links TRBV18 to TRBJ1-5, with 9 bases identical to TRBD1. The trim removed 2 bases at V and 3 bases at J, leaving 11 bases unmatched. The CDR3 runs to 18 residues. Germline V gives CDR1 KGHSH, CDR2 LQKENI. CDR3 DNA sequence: TGTGCCAGCTCACCAAGGACAGGGGAATATAGAATCAATCAGCCCCAGCATTTT. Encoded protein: CASSPRTGEYRINQPQHF.

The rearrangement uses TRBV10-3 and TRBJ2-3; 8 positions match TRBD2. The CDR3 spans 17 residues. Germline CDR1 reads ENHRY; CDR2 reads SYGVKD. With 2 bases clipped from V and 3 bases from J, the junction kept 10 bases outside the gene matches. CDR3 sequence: CAISEARRASGTDTQYF. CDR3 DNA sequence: TGTGCCATCAGTGAGGCCCGACGGGCTAGCGGGACAGATACGCAGTATTTT.

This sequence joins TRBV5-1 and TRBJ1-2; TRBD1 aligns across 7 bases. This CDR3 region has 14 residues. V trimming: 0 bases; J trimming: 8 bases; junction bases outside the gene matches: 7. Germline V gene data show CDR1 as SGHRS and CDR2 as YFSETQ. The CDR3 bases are TGCGCCAGCAGCTTGGGACAGGGAAATTGGGGCTACACCTTC. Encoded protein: CASSLGQGNWGYTF. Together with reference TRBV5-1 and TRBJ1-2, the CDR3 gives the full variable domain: KAGVTQTPRYLIKTRGQQVTLSCSPISGHRSVSWYQQTPGQGLQFLFEYFSETQRNKGNFPGRFSGRQFSNSRSEMNVSTLELGDSALYLCASSLGQGNWGYTFGSGTRLTVV.

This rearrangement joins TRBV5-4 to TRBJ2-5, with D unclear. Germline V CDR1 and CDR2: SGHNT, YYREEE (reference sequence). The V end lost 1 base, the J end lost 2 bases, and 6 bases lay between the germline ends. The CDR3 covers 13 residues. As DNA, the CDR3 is TGTGCCAGCAGCTTGACTTTACAAGAGACCCAGTACTTC. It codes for CASSLTLQETQYF. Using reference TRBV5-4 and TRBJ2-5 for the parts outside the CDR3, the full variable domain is ETGVTQSPTHLIKTRGQQVTLRCSSQSGHNTVSWYQQALGQGPQFIFQYYREEENGRGNFPPRFSGLQFPNYSSELNVNALELDDSALYLCASSLTLQETQYFGPGTRLLVL.

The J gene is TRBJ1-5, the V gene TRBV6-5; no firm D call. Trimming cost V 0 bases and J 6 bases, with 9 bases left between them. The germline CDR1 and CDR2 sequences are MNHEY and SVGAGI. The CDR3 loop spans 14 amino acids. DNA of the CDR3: TGTGCCAGCAGTTACTCGAGGCCCCCTCAGCCCCAGCATTTT. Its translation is CASSYSRPPQPQHF.

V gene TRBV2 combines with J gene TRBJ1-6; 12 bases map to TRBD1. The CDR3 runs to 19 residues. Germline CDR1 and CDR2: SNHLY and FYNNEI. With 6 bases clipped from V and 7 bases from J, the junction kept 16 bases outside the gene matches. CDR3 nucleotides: TGTGCCAGCAGCGGACAGGGGACAGGGGGCCCTAGCTCAAATTCACCCCTCCACTTT. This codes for CASSGQGTGGPSSNSPLHF. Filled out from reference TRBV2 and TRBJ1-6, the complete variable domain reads EPEVTQTPSHQVTQMGQEVILRCVPISNHLYFYWYRQILGQKVEFLVSFYNNEISEKSEIFDDQFSVERPDGSNFTLKIRSTKLEDSAMYFCASSGQGTGGPSSNSPLHFGNGTRLTVT.

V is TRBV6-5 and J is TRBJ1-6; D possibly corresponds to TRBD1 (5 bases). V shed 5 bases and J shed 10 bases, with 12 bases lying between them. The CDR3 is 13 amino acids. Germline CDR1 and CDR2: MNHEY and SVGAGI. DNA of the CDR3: TGTGCCAGCAGTCGGGGGTTTGGGTCACCCCTCCACTTT. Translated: CASSRGFGSPLHF.

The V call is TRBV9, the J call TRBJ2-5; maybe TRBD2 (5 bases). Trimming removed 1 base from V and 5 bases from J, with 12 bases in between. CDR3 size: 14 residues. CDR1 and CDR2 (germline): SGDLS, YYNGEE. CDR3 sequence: CASSVLAGPETQYF. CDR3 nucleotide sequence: TGTGCCAGCAGCGTACTGGCGGGTCCGGAGACCCAGTACTTC.

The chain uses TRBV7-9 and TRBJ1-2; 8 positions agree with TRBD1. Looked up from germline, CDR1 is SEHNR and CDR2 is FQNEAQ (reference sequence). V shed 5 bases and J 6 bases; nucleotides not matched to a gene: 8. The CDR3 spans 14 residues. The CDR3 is CASSIKRQGNGYTF. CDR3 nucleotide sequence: TGTGCCAGCAGCATAAAAAGACAGGGGAATGGCTACACCTTC.